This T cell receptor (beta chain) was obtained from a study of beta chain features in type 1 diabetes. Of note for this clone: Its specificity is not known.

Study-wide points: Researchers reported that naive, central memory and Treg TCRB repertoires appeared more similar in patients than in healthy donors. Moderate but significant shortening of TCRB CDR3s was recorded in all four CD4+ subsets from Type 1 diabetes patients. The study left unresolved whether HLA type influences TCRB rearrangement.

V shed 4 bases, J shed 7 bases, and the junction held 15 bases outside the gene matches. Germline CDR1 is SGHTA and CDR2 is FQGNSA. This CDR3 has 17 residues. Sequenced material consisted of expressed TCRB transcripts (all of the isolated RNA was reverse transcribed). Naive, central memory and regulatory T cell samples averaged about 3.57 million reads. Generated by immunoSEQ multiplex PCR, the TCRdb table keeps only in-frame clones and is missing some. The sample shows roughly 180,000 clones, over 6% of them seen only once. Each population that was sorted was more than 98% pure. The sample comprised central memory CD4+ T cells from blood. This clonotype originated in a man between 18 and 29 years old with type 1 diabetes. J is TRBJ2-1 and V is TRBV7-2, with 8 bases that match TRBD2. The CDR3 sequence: CASSSVDRGGHFNEQFF. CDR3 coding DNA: TGTGCCAGCAGCTCAGTGGACCGGGGGGGTCATTTTAATGAGCAGTTCTTC.